This T cell receptor (beta chain) was captured by sequencing in a study of CD8 T cells in Susac syndrome. RNA totalling 0.5 to 1 ug underwent reverse transcription with random hexamers. TCRdb recomputed calls from the immunoSEQ multiplex PCR reads with MiXCR, one row per CDR3 protein. The table records around 150,000 distinct CDR3 sequences, approximately 96% of them present only once. This clonotype occurred once. Negative magnetic isolation gave CD8+ and CD4+ cells; FACS enriched CD8+ TEMRA. Sequenced input: CD4+ T cells from PBMCs. This TCR was recovered from a human donor with multiple sclerosis.

The CDR3 is CSVRQGNGYTF. The CDR3 DNA sequence: TGCAGCGTTCGACAGGGGAATGGCTACACCTTC. The V gene is TRBV29-1, the J gene TRBJ1-2; 8 nucleotides align to TRBD1. The CDR3 is 11 amino acids. Germline-derived CDR1 and CDR2 are SQVTM and ANQGSEA. The ends lost 5 bases at V and 6 bases at J; junction bases unmatched: 2.